Only a few counts were recorded for the clone carrying this T cell receptor (beta chain). TCRdb ran MiXCR on the RT-PCR reads and lists one entry per CDR3 protein. This sample has some 960,000 distinct CDR3 sequences; more than 15% occur once, and the top ten carry roughly 6%. The data derive from a study of patients and donors after allogeneic stem cell transplantation. The CDR3 extends over 17 amino acids. The V end lost 3 bases, the J end lost 3 bases, and 20 bases lay between the germline ends. Germline lookup yields CDR1 SGHAT and CDR2 FQNNGV. Sequencing was done on a sample of blood, either unsorted or a sorted T cell fraction (not recorded which). The receptor's source is a human donor who was either an allogeneic HSCT recipient or a stem cell or donor lymphocyte infusion donor (not recorded which). It is not recorded whose cells these are; they may come from a transplant donor. This chain connects TRBV11-2 to TRBJ1-2; TRBD1 is a possible D gene (5 bases). The DNA for the CDR3 is TGTGCCAGCAGCTTCGGCCGACGGGACTCTTGGGACTATGGCTACACCTTC. This gives the protein CASSFGRRDSWDYGYTF.